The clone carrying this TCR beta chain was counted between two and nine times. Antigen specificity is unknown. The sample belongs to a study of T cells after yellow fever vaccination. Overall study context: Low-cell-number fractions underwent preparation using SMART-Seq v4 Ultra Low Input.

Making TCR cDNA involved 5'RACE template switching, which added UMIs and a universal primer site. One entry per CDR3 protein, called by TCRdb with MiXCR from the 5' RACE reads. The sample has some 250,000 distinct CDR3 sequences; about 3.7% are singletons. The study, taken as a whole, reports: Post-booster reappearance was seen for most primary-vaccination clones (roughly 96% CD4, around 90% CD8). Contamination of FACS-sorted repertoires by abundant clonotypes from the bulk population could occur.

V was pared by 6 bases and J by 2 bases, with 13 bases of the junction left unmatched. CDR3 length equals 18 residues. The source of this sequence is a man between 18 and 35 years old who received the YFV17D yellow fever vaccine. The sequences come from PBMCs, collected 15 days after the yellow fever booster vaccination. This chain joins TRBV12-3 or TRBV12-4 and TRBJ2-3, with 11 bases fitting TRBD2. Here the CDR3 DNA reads TGTGCCAGCAGCCTGGCCGGGACTAGCGGAACCTTCACAGATACGCAGTATTTT. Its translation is CASSLAGTSGTFTDTQYF.